These 9 T cell receptor beta chains came from one sample sequenced in a study of blood T cell repertoires in COVID-19. Method: immunoSEQ multiplex PCR; TCRdb's copy keeps in-frame clones and lacks some. The sample has roughly 150,000 clones, 80% to 90% seen once; the top ten hold 13%. The sequenced material came from peripheral blood. The receptor source for this set is a man younger than 35 with COVID-19, enrolled during active disease.

The genes are TRBV7-2 and TRBJ2-7, with D perhaps matching TRBD1 (5 bases). Germline values: CDR1 SGHTA, CDR2 FQGNSA. V lost 10 bases and J 4 bases, leaving 20 bases between the germline ends. The CDR3 extends over 14 amino acids. CDR3 nucleotides: TGTGCCACCTTAAGGGTAGGGGTACAGTACGAGCAGTACTTC. Protein product: CATLRVGVQYEQYF. The variable domain in full, with the rest retrieved from reference TRBV7-2 and TRBJ2-7, is GAGVSQSPSNKVTEKGKDVELRCDPISGHTALYWYRQSLGQGLEFLIYFQGNSAPDKSGLPSDRFSAERTGGSVSTLTIQRTQQEDSAVYLCATLRVGVQYEQYFGPGTRLTVT.

This chain joins TRBV6-6 and TRBJ2-1; D not resolved. V lost 4 bases to trimming and J lost 5 bases, with 9 bases between them. The CDR3 has 13 residues. The germline gives CDR1 MNHNY, CDR2 SVGAGI (reference sequence). The CDR3 DNA reads TGTGCCAGCAGTTTCCGCTCAGACAATGAGCAGTTCTTC. Protein product: CASSFRSDNEQFF.

The rearrangement links TRBV6-2 or TRBV6-3 to TRBJ2-5, with unresolved D. CDR3 size: 14 residues. The germline V and J ends were trimmed by 2 bases and 4 bases, with 11 bases remaining between them. Germline assignment: CDR1 MNHEY and CDR2 SVGEGT. In nucleotides, the CDR3 is TGTGCCAGCAGTTACATCGCCGTGAGAGAGACCCAGTACTTC. Encoded protein: CASSYIAVRETQYF.

J is TRBJ2-7 and V is TRBV28, with 8 bases that match TRBD1. Germline V gene data show CDR1 as MDHEN and CDR2 as SYDVKM. The CDR3 has 15 amino acids. V lost 11 bases, J lost 0 bases, and 12 bases stayed unmatched. The DNA for the CDR3 is TGTGCCGTTGGACCGGGACAGGCGTACTCCTACGAGCAGTACTTC. The encoded protein is CAVGPGQAYSYEQYF.

This clone was picked up one time. The gene calls are TRBV7-8 and TRBJ2-5; 8 bases line up with TRBD1. The CDR3 runs to 17 residues. V gave up 7 bases and J gave up 2 bases; unmatched junction bases: 15. In germline, CDR1 is SGHVS, CDR2 FQNEAQ. CDR3 in amino acids: CASNRGQGRLGQETQYF. CDR3 DNA sequence: TGTGCCAGCAATCGCGGACAGGGAAGGCTTGGGCAAGAGACCCAGTACTTC.

J is TRBJ1-5 and V is TRBV11-2, with D perhaps TRBD1 (6 bases). This CDR3 contains 15 residues. Trimming took 1 base from V and 3 from J, leaving 10 bases between them. CDR1 is SGHAT, CDR2 FQNNGV, per germline. The DNA for the CDR3 is TGTGCCAGCAGCTTAGGACAGGCCAACAATCAGCCCCAGCATTTT. Translation gives CASSLGQANNQPQHF.

Concerning this clone itself: One junction end disagrees with the germline gene, perhaps due to a read error. J is TRBJ1-4 and V is TRBV28; 11 nucleotides match TRBD1. CDR1 is MDHEN, CDR2 SYDVKM, per germline. This CDR3 is 15 amino acids long. The CDR3 nucleotides read TGTGCCAGCAGATGGACAGGGGGCGCGTGGGAAAAACTGCTTTTT. This encodes CASRWTGGAWEKLLF.

The rearrangement links TRBV5-1 to TRBJ2-7; 9 positions match TRBD2. CDR1 and CDR2 (germline): SGHRS, YFSETQ. The J segment lost 5 bases and the V segment lost 0 bases, leaving 6 bases of the junction unmatched. The CDR3 has 15 residues. DNA for the CDR3: TGCGCCAGCAGCTTGGCGAATAGCGGGAGAAACGAGCAGTACTTC. It specifies CASSLANSGRNEQYF.

This chain joins TRBV28 and TRBJ1-1, with TRBD1 matching 7 bases. The CDR3 length is 14 residues. Germline lookup yields CDR1 MDHEN and CDR2 SYDVKM. J gave up 6 bases and V 0 bases, and 4 bases lay outside the gene matches. CDR3 amino acids: CASSLWTGNSEAFF. As DNA, the CDR3 is TGTGCCAGCAGTTTATGGACAGGGAATTCTGAAGCTTTCTTT.